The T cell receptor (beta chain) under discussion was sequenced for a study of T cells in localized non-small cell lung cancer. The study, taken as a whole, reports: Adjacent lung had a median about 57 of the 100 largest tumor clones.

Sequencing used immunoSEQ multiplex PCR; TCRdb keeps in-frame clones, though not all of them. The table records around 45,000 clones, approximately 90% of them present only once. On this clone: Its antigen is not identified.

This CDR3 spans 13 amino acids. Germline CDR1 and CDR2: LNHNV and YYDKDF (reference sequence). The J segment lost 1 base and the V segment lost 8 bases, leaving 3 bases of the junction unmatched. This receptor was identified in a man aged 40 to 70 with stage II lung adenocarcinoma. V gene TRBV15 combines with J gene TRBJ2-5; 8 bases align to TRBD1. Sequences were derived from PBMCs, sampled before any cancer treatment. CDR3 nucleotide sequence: TGTGCCACCCGAGGACAGGGCCAAGAGACCCAGTACTTC. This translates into CATRGQGQETQYF.